These T cell receptor beta chains were read from a single sample in a study of blood T cell repertoires in COVID-19. TCRdb's table, derived via immunoSEQ multiplex PCR, lists solely in-frame clones and lacks some. The sample consists of 200,000 to 250,000 clones, approximately 87% of them appearing once. The specimen was PBMCs or T cells enriched from blood (not recorded which). The receptors shown here come from a woman aged 45 to 65 in a cohort exposed to, infected with or recovered from COVID-19 (not recorded which). Each CDR3 is given without its conserved first and last residue.

TRBV18	TRBJ1-2	ASSPPSTGGMDGYT
TRBV5-4	TRBJ2-2	ASSHTGGRGGELF
TRBV7-9	TRBJ2-6	ASSNNRGGTGANVLT
TRBV5-8	TRBJ1-5	ASSLVAQPQH
TRBV24-1	TRBJ2-5	ATSPGGGETQY
TRBV4-2	TRBJ2-6	ASSQTQSQGARGANVLT
TRBV27	TRBJ1-5	ASSLPPGWGHSNQPQH
TRBV19	TRBJ2-2	ASSMDRGRTGELF
TRBV7-3	TRBJ2-5	ASSLDLSPGETQY
TRBV19	TRBJ2-3	ASTKTGGGDTQY